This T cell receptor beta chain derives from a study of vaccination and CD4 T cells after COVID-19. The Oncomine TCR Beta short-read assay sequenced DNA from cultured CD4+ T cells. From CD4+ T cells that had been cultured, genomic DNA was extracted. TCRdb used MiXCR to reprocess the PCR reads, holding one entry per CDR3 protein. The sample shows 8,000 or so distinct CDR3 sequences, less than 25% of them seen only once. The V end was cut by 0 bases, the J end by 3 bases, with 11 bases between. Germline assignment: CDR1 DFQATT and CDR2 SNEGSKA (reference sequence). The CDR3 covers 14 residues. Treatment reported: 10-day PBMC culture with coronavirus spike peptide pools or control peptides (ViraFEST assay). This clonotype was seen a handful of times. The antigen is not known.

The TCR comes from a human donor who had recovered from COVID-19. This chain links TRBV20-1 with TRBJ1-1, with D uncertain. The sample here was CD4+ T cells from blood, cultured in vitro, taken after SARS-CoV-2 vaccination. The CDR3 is CSARDPWVYTEAFF. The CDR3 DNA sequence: TGCAGTGCTAGAGACCCGTGGGTGTACACTGAAGCTTTCTTT.